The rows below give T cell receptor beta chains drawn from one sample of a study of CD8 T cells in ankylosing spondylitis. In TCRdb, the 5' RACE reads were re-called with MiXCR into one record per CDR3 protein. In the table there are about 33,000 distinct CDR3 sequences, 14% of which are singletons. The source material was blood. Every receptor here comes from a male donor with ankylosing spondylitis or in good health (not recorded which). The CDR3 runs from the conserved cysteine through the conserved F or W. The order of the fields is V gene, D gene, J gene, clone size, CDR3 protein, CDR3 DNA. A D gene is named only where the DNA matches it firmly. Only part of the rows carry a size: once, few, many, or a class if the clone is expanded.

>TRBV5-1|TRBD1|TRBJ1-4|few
CASSLAPGQGGNEKLFF
TGCGCCAGCAGCTTGGCCCCCGGACAGGGGGGTAATGAAAAACTGTTTTTT
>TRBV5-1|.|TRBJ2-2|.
CASSSHSGPGAGELFF
TGCGCCAGCAGCTCTCATTCGGGTCCGGGCGCCGGGGAGCTGTTTTTT
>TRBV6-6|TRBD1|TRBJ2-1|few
CASSPRLDRANEQFF
TGTGCCAGCAGCCCACGATTGGACAGGGCCAATGAGCAGTTCTTC
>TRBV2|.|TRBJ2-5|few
CASSENWGTQYF
TGTGCCAGCAGTGAAAATTGGGGGACCCAGTACTTC
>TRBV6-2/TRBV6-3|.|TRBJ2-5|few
CASSYSIRSEQQETQYF
TGTGCCAGCAGTTACTCGATACGGAGCGAGCAACAAGAGACCCAGTACTTC
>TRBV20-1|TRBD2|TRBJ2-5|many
CSARVTSGGAIETQYF
TGCAGTGCTAGGGTTACTAGCGGGGGGGCCATAGAGACCCAGTACTTC
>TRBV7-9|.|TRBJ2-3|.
CASSLSQTDTQYF
TGTGCCAGCAGCTTATCCCAAACAGATACGCAGTATTTT
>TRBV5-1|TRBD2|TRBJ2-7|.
CASSIASGMEWSYEQYF
TGCGCCAGCAGCATTGCTAGCGGGATGGAGTGGTCCTACGAGCAGTACTTC
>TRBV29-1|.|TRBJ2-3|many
CSVREWTRTDTQYF
TGCAGCGTCCGCGAATGGACTCGCACAGATACGCAGTATTTT
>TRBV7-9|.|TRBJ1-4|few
CASSTSGALGKLFF
TGTGCCAGCAGCACATCCGGGGCCTTAGGAAAACTGTTTTTT